A selection of T cell receptor beta chains follows, all from one sample in a study of blood T cell repertoires in COVID-19. Measured with immunoSEQ multiplex PCR; TCRdb has only the in-frame clones, and not every one. The data show over 200,000 clones, around 75% seen once. Sample: peripheral blood. All receptors come from a human donor in a cohort sampled during active COVID-19. Both conserved end residues are part of each CDR3. Fields, in order: clone size, V gene, D gene, J gene, CDR3 protein, CDR3 DNA. A D gene is named only where the DNA matches it firmly. Not all rows give a size; the values are once, few, many and, for expanded clones, a class.

>.|TRBV7-9|TRBD1|TRBJ2-7
CASSLDRGAYEQYF
TGTGCCAGCAGCCTTGACAGGGGGGCCTACGAGCAGTACTTC
>once|TRBV15|TRBD1|TRBJ2-1
CATSSDRDRGANEQFF
TGTGCCACCAGCAGCGATCGGGACAGGGGAGCCAATGAGCAGTTCTTC
>.|TRBV24-1|TRBD2|TRBJ2-1
CATSDLTSGRYGEQFF
TGTGCCACCAGTGACCTGACTAGCGGGAGATACGGTGAGCAGTTCTTC
>.|TRBV28|TRBD1|TRBJ1-4
CASSPRQGRDEKLFF
TGTGCCAGCAGTCCGCGACAGGGGCGAGATGAAAAACTGTTTTTT
>few|TRBV5-6|TRBD2|TRBJ2-7
CASSSLGTSGRYEQYF
TGTGCCAGCAGCTCGCTGGGGACTAGCGGGAGGTACGAGCAGTACTTC
>.|TRBV18|TRBD1|TRBJ2-7
CASSPGQGIHEQYF
TGTGCCAGCTCACCAGGACAGGGGATCCACGAGCAGTACTTC
>.|TRBV29-1|TRBD2|TRBJ2-2
CSVATSGKNTGELFF
TGCAGCGTTGCGACTAGCGGGAAGAACACCGGGGAGCTGTTTTTT
>.|TRBV2|TRBD2|TRBJ2-7
CASSGLAGVSYEQYF
TGTGCCAGCAGTGGACTAGCGGGAGTTTCGTACGAGCAGTACTTC
>few|TRBV7-3|.|TRBJ2-1
CASSLRGLGNEQFF
TGTGCCAGCAGCTTAAGAGGGTTAGGGAATGAGCAGTTCTTC
>.|TRBV12-3/TRBV12-4|.|TRBJ1-3
CASSSPPNTIYF
TGTGCCAGCAGTTCCCCTCCAAACACCATATATTTT
>.|TRBV23-1|.|TRBJ1-5
CASSPTSEGNQPQHF
TGCGCCAGCAGTCCGACTAGCGAGGGCAATCAGCCCCAGCATTTT
>.|TRBV5-4|TRBD1|TRBJ2-5
CASSSTGTGLQETQYF
TGTGCCAGCAGCTCGACCGGGACAGGCTTACAAGAGACCCAGTACTTC
>.|TRBV6-2/TRBV6-3|.|TRBJ1-3
CASSYAGFGNTIYF
TGTGCCAGCAGTTACGCCGGTTTTGGAAACACCATATATTTT
>few|TRBV4-2|TRBD1|TRBJ2-2
CASSQGGTGNTGELFF
TGTGCCAGCAGCCAAGGCGGGACAGGGAACACCGGGGAGCTGTTTTTT
>.|TRBV29-1|.|TRBJ2-5
CSGPPQYF
TGCAGCGGGCCCCCACAGTACTTC
>.|TRBV9|.|TRBJ1-1
CASSVGSRMNTEAFF
TGTGCCAGCAGCGTAGGTAGCCGCATGAACACTGAAGCTTTCTTT
>.|TRBV5-1|TRBD2|TRBJ2-7
CASRGGSYEQYF
TGCGCCAGCAGAGGCGGGAGCTACGAGCAGTACTTC
>.|TRBV4-3|TRBD2|TRBJ2-1
CASSQEAGGLPYNEQFF
TGCGCCAGCAGCCAAGAAGCGGGAGGGCTTCCGTACAATGAGCAGTTCTTC
>few|TRBV6-5|.|TRBJ1-2
CASSLTGLNGYTF
TGTGCCAGCAGCTTAACAGGGTTAAATGGCTACACCTTC
>.|TRBV5-1|TRBD1|TRBJ1-4
CASSWGQGEKLFF
TGCGCCAGCAGCTGGGGACAGGGGGAAAAACTGTTTTTT
>once|TRBV19|TRBD1|TRBJ1-4
CASSTQGEGEKLFF
TGTGCCAGTAGTACACAGGGGGAAGGGGAAAAACTGTTTTTT
>.|TRBV7-2|.|TRBJ2-6
CASSLASGANVLTF
TGTGCCAGCAGCTTAGCGTCGGGGGCCAACGTCCTGACTTTC
>.|TRBV11-2|.|TRBJ1-2
CASSQSYGYTF
TGTGCCAGCAGCCAATCCTATGGCTACACCTTC
>.|TRBV7-8|TRBD1|TRBJ2-7
CASSWGQGGPEQYF
TGTGCCAGCAGCTGGGGACAGGGCGGCCCCGAGCAGTACTTC
>few|TRBV4-1|.|TRBJ2-3
CASSQYRVQGDTQYF
TGCGCCAGCAGCCAGTACCGGGTCCAGGGGGATACGCAGTATTTT
>once|TRBV6-5|TRBD1|TRBJ2-5
CASRGQGRGETQYF
TGTGCCAGCAGGGGACAGGGAAGGGGTGAGACCCAGTACTTC
>.|TRBV27|TRBD1|TRBJ1-1
CASTRTGGTEAFF
TGTGCCAGCACCAGGACAGGGGGCACTGAAGCTTTCTTT
>.|TRBV9|.|TRBJ2-5
CASSVKGRGETQYF
TGTGCCAGCAGCGTAAAGGGAAGGGGAGAGACCCAGTACTTC
>.|TRBV19|.|TRBJ1-2
CASKTGLGGYTF
TGTGCCAGTAAAACAGGGTTAGGAGGCTACACCTTC
>.|TRBV7-3|TRBD1|TRBJ1-1
CASSLYAGGSNTEAFF
TGTGCCAGCAGCTTATACGCAGGGGGAAGCAACACTGAAGCTTTCTTT
>.|TRBV7-9|TRBD1|TRBJ2-1
CASSLGTVNEQFF
TGTGCCAGCAGCTTGGGGACAGTCAATGAGCAGTTCTTC
>.|TRBV3-1/TRBV3-2|.|TRBJ2-1
CASSFGSLSYNEQFF
TGTGCCAGCAGCTTCGGGAGCCTCTCCTACAATGAGCAGTTCTTC
>.|TRBV5-5|TRBD1|TRBJ1-5
CASSLGTGNQPQHF
TGTGCCAGCAGCTTGGGGACAGGGAATCAGCCCCAGCATTTT
>.|TRBV24-1|.|TRBJ2-1
CATGMRGNEQFF
TGTGCCACCGGAATGCGGGGAAATGAGCAGTTCTTC
>.|TRBV5-6|.|TRBJ1-2
CASSRGSTGYGYTF
TGTGCCAGCAGCAGGGGTTCTACTGGGTATGGCTACACCTTC
>.|TRBV7-9|.|TRBJ1-5
CASSRGGQPQHF
TGTGCCAGCAGCCGTGGCGGGCAGCCCCAGCATTTT
>.|TRBV7-3|.|TRBJ2-4
CASSSGLAQYF
TGTGCCAGCAGCTCGGGACTTGCACAGTACTTC
>.|TRBV7-9|TRBD1|TRBJ2-7
CASSLFRQGAREQYF
TGTGCCAGCAGCTTATTTAGGCAGGGGGCAAGGGAGCAGTACTTC
>.|TRBV2|.|TRBJ2-7
CASSQIQKQYF
TGTGCCAGCAGCCAGATTCAGAAGCAGTACTTC
>once|TRBV28|.|TRBJ1-2
CASSLESQGQRYGYTF
TGTGCCAGCAGCCTCGAAAGCCAGGGCCAGCGCTATGGCTACACCTTC
>once|TRBV4-1|.|TRBJ2-7
CASSRGTTGVEQYF
TGCGCCAGCAGTAGGGGAACCACGGGGGTCGAGCAGTACTTC
>.|TRBV28|TRBD1|TRBJ1-1
CASRAGTGVKTEAFF
TGTGCCAGCAGAGCCGGGACAGGGGTCAAAACTGAAGCTTTCTTT